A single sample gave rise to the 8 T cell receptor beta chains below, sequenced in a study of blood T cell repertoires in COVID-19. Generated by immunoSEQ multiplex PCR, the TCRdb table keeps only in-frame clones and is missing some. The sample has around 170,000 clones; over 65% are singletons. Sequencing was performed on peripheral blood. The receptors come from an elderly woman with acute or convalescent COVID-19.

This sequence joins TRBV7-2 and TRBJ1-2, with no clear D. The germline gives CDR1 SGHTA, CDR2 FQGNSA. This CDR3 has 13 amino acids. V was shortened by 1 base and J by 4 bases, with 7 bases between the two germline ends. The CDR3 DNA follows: TGTGCCAGCAGCTTAGTGGGAGCCTATGGCTACACCTTC. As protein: CASSLVGAYGYTF.

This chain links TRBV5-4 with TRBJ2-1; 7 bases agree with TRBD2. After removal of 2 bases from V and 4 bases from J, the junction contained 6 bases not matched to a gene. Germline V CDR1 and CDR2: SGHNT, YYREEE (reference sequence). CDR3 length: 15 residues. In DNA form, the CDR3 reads TGTGCCAGCAGCTTCGGCGGGAGAGGGTACAATGAGCAGTTCTTC. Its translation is CASSFGGRGYNEQFF.

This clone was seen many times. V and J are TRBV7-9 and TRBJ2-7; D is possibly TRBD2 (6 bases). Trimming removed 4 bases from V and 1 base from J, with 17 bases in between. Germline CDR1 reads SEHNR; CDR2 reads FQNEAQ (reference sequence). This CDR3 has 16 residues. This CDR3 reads CASSSSAGGGSYEQYF. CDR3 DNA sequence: TGTGCCAGCAGCTCAAGTGCCGGCGGAGGGTCCTACGAGCAGTACTTC.

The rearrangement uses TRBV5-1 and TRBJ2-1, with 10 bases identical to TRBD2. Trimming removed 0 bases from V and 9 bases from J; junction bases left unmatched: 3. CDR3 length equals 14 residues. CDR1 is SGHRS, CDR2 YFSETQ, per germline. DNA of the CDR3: TGCGCCAGCAGCTTGGCTAGCGGGAGTCTTGAGCAGTTCTTC. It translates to CASSLASGSLEQFF.

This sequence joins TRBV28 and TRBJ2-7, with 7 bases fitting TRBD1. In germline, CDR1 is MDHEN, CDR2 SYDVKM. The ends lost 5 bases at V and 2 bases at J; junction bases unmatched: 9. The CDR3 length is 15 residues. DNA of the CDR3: TGTGCCAGCAGTCGCACAATCACAGGGGCCTACGAGCAGTACTTC. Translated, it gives CASSRTITGAYEQYF.

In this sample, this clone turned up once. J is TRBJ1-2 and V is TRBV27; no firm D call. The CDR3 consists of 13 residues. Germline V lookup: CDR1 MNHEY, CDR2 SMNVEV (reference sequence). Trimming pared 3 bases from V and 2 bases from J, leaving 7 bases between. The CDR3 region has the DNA TGTGCCAGCAGTTTGCAACGGAACTATGGCTACACCTTC. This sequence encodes CASSLQRNYGYTF.

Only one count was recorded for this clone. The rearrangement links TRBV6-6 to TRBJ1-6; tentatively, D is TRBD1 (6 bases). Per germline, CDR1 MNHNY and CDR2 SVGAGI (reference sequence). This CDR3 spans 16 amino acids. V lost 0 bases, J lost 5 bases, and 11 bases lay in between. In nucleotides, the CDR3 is TGTGCCAGCAGTTACTCTCGGACAGTAAATAATTCACCCCTCCACTTT. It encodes CASSYSRTVNNSPLHF.

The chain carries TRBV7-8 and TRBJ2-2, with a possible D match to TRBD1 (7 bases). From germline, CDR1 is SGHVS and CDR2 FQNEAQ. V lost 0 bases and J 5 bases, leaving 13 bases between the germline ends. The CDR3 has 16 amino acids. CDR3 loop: CASSLAEGARTGELFF. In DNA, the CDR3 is TGTGCCAGCAGCTTAGCGGAGGGGGCGCGGACCGGGGAGCTGTTTTTT. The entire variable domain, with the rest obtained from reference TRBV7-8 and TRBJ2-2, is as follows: GAGVSQSPRYKVAKRGQDVALRCDPISGHVSLFWYQQALGQGPEFLTYFQNEAQLDKSGLPSDRFFAERPEGSVSTLKIQRTQQEDSAVYLCASSLAEGARTGELFFGEGSRLTVL.